This T cell receptor (beta chain) was recorded in a study of blood T cell repertoires in COVID-19. Study-wide context: From T cells, B-cell-depleted T cells, or PBMCs came the material, which was cDNA or gDNA.

Data came from immunoSEQ multiplex PCR; TCRdb stores just in-frame clones and leaves some out. The repertoire holds about 110,000 clones, with around 89% as singletons. The CDR3 consists of 13 residues. CDR1 is SGHTA, CDR2 FQGNSA, per germline. A remark on this clone: An end of the junction differs from the germline gene, which may be a read error.

Sequenced: peripheral blood. The receptor comes from a woman aged 45-59 years with acute or convalescent COVID-19. The chain uses TRBV7-2 and TRBJ2-7; 11 nucleotides align to TRBD1. The CDR3 spells CASSRTGGYQQYF. CDR3 nucleotide sequence: TGTGCCAGCAGCCGGACAGGGGGCTACCAGCAGTACTTC.